This entry features one TCR beta chain sequence. The antigen is undetermined. PCR employed 60 Vbeta and 13 Jbeta primers. Under the authors' procedure: Unique TCR beta chains totaled some 80 million in a later count, with roughly 10 million of them shared. Sequenced by immunoSEQ multiplex PCR; TCRdb stores in-frame clones only, minus some. The V and J calls and clone size were taken over from that table, and D and trimming were inferred from the DNA. The repertoire table contains approximately 140,000 clones. The V and J ends lost 3 bases and 4 bases, in that order; junction bases with no gene match: 4. This CDR3 spans 16 amino acids. Germline loops: CDR1 SGHDT, CDR2 YYEEEE. The sample comes from a study of cytomegalovirus exposure and HLA in healthy donors. The study, taken as a whole, reports: It was taken for granted in presence/absence analyses that sequencing depth across donors was roughly uniform. Apart from CMV serostatus, no immune exposure information was available.

Healthy bone marrow donors formed the donor group. The sequence was collected from a woman between 18 and 29 years old in good health and CMV-seronegative. Specimen: PBMCs. This chain connects TRBV5-6 to TRBJ2-2, with 12 bases fitting TRBD2. The chain's CDR3 is CASSSGLAGLTGELFF. The CDR3 DNA follows: TGTGCCAGCAGCTCGGGACTAGCGGGCCTCACCGGGGAGCTGTTTTTT.